This T cell receptor beta chain was sequenced in a study of shared clonotypes between healthy human individuals. Per the germline V gene, CDR1 is GTSNPN and CDR2 is SVGIG (reference sequence). Trimming took off 2 bases at V and 4 bases at J, with 9 bases between the two ends. CDR3 length: 13 amino acids. Method: immunoSEQ multiplex PCR; TCRdb's copy keeps in-frame clones and lacks some. The data hold approximately 980,000 clones, with more than 75% observed a single time. The chain links TRBV30 to TRBJ1-3; TRBD1 is a possible D gene (6 bases). This TCR derives from a man between 18 and 35 years old in good health. Sequencing was carried out using memory CD4+ T cells sorted from blood. Subset noted: CD45RA-negative fraction. The CDR3 is CAWSLGGGNTIYF. Here the CDR3 DNA reads TGTGCCTGGAGTCTAGGGGGGGGAAACACCATATATTTT. Together with reference TRBV30 and TRBJ1-3, the CDR3 gives the full variable domain: SQTIHQWPATLVQPVGSPLSLECTVEGTSNPNLYWYRQAAGRGLQLLFYSVGIGQISSEVPQNLSASRPQDRQFILSSKKLLLSDSGFYLCAWSLGGGNTIYFGEGSWLTVV.